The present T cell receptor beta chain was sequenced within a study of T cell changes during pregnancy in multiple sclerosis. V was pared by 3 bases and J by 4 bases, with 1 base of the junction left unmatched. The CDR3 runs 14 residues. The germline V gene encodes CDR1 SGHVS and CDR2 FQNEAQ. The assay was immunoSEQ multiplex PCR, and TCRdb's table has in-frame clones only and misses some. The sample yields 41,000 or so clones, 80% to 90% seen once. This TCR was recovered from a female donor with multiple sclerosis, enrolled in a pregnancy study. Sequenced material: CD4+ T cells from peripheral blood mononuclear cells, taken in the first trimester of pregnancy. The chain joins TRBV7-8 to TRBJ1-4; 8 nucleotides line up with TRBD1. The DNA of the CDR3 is TGTGCCAGCAGCTTGGACAGGGTTAATGAAAAACTGTTTTTT. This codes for CASSLDRVNEKLFF. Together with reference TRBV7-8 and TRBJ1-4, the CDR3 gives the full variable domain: GAGVSQSPRYKVAKRGQDVALRCDPISGHVSLFWYQQALGQGPEFLTYFQNEAQLDKSGLPSDRFFAERPEGSVSTLKIQRTQQEDSAVYLCASSLDRVNEKLFFGSGTQLSVL.